This TCR beta chain was profiled in a study of T cells after yellow fever vaccination. This clonotype appeared many times. Germline trimming cut 4 bases from V and 2 bases from J; bases unmatched to any gene: 8. The CDR3 is 15 amino acids. Germline V CDR1 and CDR2: SGHAT, FQNNGV. TCRdb ran MiXCR on the 5' RACE reads and lists one entry per CDR3 protein. The sample has under 300,000 distinct CDR3 sequences; roughly 6.2% are singletons. The chain combines TRBV11-2 with TRBJ2-7, with 7 bases fitting TRBD1. The input for sequencing was CD4+ T cells sorted from PBMCs, taken on the day of the yellow fever booster vaccination. The receptor comes from a man aged 30 to 39 who received the YFV17D yellow fever vaccine. CDR3: CASSSRDSLAYEQYF. The CDR3 coding sequence is TGTGCCAGCAGCTCCCGGGACAGCCTGGCCTACGAGCAGTACTTC.